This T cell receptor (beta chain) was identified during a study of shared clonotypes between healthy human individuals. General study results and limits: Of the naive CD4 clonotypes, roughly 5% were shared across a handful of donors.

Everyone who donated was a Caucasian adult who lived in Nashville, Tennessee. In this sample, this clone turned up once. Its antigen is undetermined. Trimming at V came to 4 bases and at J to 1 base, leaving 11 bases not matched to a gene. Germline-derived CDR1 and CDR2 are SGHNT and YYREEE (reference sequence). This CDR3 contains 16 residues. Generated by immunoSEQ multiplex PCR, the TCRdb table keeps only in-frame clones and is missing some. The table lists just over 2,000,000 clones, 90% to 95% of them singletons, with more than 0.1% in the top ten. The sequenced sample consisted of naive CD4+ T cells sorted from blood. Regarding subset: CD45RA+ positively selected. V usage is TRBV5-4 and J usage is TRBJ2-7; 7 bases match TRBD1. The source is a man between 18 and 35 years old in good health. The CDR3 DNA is TGTGCCAGCAGCGCTTCCGGGACAGCACTTTCCTACGAGCAGTACTTC. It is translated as CASSASGTALSYEQYF.